Following are 5 T cell receptor beta chains from one sample sequenced in a study of CD8+CD57+ T cells in acquired aplastic anemia. Investigators profiled TCR beta VDJ and CDR3 from genomic DNA template. Each CDR3 protein gets one entry after TCRdb re-called the reads with MiXCR. Of 150,000 to 200,000 distinct CDR3 sequences in the sample, around half are singletons; the top ten hold over 7.5%. The patients chosen for sequencing had shown expansion of CD8+CD57+ cells (detected by flow cytometry). Sequencing used sorted CD4+, CD8+, or CD8+CD57+ T cells (not recorded which) from PBMCs. Every receptor here comes from a human donor with aplastic anemia.

This clonotype was counted many times. This sequence joins TRBV4-2 and TRBJ2-4, with D possibly called TRBD1 or TRBD2 (5 bases each). The length of the CDR3 is 15 residues. From germline, CDR1 is LGHNA and CDR2 YNFKEQ. V lost 4 bases, J lost 5 bases, and 15 bases lay in between. CDR3 loop: CASSRTGTEENIQYF. In nucleotides, the CDR3 is TGTGCCAGCAGCCGAACCGGGACGGAAGAAAACATTCAGTACTTC.

This clonotype was counted ten times or more. The chain recombines TRBV24-1 with TRBJ1-2; D gene uncertain. Germline loops: CDR1 KGHDR, CDR2 SFDVKD. The CDR3 covers 12 residues. V was pared by 4 bases and J by 8 bases, with 10 bases between. The CDR3: CATSDGPIGYTF. CDR3 bases: TGTGCCACCAGTGACGGACCCATAGGCTACACCTTC.

The chain carries TRBV25-1 and TRBJ2-3; 8 bases line up with TRBD2. CDR1 and CDR2 from the germline V gene are MGHDK and SYGVNS. With 1 base clipped from V and 5 bases from J, the junction kept 5 bases outside the gene matches. The CDR3 runs to 15 residues. The CDR3 DNA sequence: TGTGCCAGCAGTGAATTCGTCCGGGGGGGAGATACGCAGTATTTT. It specifies CASSEFVRGGDTQYF.

This clonotype was seen more than once but under ten times. Mismatch with germline at one junction end may stem from a read error. V usage is TRBV10-3 and J usage is TRBJ2-3; 9 nucleotides align to TRBD2. The CDR3 spans 15 residues. Looked up from germline, CDR1 is ENHRY and CDR2 is SYGVKD. DNA of the CDR3: TGTGCCAGCAGTGAGACAGCGGGGGGTTCAGATACGCAGTATTTT. This gives the protein CASSETAGGSDTQYF.

This clonotype was seen a single time. The rearrangement joins TRBV25-1 to TRBJ1-2; D gene uncertain. The CDR3 covers 14 residues. The germline V and J ends were trimmed by 6 bases and 4 bases, with 15 bases remaining between them. Germline CDR1 MGHDK, CDR2 SYGVNS. CDR3 nucleotide sequence: TGTGCCAGCAGCTTAGGTGTTCTTAGCTATGGCTACACCTTC. Amino acids: CASSLGVLSYGYTF.